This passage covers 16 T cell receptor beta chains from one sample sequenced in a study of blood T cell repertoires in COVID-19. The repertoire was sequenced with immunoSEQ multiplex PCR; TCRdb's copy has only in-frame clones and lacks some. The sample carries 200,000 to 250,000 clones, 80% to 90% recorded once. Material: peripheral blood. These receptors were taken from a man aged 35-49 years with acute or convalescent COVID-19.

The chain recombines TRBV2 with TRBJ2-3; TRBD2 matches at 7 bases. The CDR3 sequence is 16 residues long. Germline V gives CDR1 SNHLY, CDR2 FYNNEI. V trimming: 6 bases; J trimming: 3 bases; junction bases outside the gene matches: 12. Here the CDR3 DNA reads TGTGCCAGCAGCATAAGTGCAGGGAGGGGAACAGATACGCAGTATTTT. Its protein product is CASSISAGRGTDTQYF.

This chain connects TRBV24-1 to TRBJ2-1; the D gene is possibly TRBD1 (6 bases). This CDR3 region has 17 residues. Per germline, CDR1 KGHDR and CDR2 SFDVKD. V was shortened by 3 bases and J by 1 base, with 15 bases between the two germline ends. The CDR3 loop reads CATSDPAQGSSYNEQFF. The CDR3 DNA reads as TGTGCCACCAGTGATCCGGCGCAGGGGTCATCCTACAATGAGCAGTTCTTC.

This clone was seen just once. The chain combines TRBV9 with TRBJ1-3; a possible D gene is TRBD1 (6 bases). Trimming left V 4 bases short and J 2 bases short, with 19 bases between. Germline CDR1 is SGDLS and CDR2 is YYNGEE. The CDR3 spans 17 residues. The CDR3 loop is CASSSLPGGQAGNTIYF. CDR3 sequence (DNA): TGTGCCAGCAGCTCCCTACCGGGGGGCCAAGCTGGAAACACCATATATTTT.

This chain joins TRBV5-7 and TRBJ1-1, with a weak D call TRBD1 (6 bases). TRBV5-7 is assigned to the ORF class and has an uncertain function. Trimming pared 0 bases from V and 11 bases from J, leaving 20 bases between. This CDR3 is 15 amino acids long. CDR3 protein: CASSLAPRGRCSAFF. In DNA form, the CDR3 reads TGTGCCAGCAGCTTGGCTCCCAGGGGTCGGTGTTCGGCTTTCTTT.

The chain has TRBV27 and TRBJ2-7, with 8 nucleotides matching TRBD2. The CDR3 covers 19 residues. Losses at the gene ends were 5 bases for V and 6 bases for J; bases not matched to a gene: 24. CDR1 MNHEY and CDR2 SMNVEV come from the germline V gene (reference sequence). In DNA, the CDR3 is TGTGCCAGCAGTCCGGGGGGTCGCGGGGGGCCGCCAGACCTAGGCGAGCAGTACTTC. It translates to CASSPGGRGGPPDLGEQYF.

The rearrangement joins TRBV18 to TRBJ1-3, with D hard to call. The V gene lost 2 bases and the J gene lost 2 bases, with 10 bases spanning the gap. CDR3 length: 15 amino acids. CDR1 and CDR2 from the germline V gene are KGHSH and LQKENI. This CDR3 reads CASSPNSQAGNTIYF. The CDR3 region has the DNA TGTGCCAGCTCACCAAACTCCCAGGCTGGAAACACCATATATTTT.

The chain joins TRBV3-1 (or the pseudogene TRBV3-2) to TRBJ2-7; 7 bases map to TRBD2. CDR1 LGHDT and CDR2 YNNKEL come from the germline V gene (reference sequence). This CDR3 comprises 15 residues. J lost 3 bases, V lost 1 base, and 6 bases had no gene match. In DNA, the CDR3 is TGTGCCAGCAGCCAAGGACTAGCCTCTCGCTACGAGCAGTACTTC. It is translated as CASSQGLASRYEQYF.

This chain's CDR3 is CASSLQGGISEAFF. The CDR3 DNA reads as TGTGCCAGCAGCCTTCAGGGGGGTATCTCTGAAGCTTTCTTT. This rearrangement joins TRBV3-1 (or the pseudogene TRBV3-2) to TRBJ1-1, with 7 bases lining up with TRBD1. The CDR3 is 14 residues long. Unmatched junction bases numbered 8, after V lost 4 bases and J lost 6 bases. Germline CDR1 and CDR2: LGHDT and YNNKEL (reference sequence).

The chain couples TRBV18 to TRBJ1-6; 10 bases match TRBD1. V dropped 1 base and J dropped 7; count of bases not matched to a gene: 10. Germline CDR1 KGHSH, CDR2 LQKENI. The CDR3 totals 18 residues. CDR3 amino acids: CASSPQPGQGPTNSPLHF. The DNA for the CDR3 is TGTGCCAGCTCACCACAGCCGGGACAGGGGCCAACCAATTCACCCCTCCACTTT.

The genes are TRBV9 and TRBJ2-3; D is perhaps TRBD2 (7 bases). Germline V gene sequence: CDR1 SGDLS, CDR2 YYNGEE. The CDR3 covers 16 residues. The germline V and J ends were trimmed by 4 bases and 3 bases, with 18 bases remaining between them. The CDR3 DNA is TGTGCCAGCAGCCCCACGGGGGGCAGTAGGACAGATACGCAGTATTTT. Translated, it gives CASSPTGGSRTDTQYF.

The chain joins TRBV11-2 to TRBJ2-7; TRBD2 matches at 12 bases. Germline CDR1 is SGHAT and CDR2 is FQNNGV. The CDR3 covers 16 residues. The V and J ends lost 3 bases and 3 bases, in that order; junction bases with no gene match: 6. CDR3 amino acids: CASSFTSGGNYYEQYF. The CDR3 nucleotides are TGTGCCAGCAGCTTTACTAGCGGGGGGAATTACTACGAGCAGTACTTC.

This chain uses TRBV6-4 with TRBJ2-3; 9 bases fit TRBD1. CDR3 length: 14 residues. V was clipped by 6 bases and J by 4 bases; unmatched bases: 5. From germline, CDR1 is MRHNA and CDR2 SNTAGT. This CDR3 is CASSTRQGADTQYF. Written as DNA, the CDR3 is TGTGCCAGCAGCACCCGACAGGGGGCAGATACGCAGTATTTT.

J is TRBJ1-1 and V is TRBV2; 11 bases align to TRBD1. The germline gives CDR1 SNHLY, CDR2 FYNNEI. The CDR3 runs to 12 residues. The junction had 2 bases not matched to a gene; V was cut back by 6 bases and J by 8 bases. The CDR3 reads CASSWDRGEAFF. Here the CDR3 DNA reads TGTGCCAGCAGCTGGGACAGGGGGGAAGCTTTCTTT.

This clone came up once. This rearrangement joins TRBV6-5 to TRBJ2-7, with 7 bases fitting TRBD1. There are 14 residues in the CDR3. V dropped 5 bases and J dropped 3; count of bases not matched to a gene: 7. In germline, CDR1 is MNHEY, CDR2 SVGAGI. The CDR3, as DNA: TGTGCCAGCAGTCCAGACAGGGATTTCTACGAGCAGTACTTC. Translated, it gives CASSPDRDFYEQYF.

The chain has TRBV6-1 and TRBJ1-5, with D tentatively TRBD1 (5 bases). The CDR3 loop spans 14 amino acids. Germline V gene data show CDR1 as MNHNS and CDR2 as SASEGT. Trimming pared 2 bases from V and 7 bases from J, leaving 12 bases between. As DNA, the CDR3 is TGTGCCAGCAGTGAAAAGCATGACAGCCAGCCCCAGCATTTT. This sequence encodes CASSEKHDSQPQHF.

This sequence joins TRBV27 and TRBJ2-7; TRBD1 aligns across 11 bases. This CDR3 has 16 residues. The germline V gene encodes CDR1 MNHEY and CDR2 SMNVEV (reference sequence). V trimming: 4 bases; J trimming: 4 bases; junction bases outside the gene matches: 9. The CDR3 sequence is CASSYKRGQGAYEQYF. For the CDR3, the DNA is TGTGCCAGCAGTTATAAAAGAGGACAGGGGGCGTACGAGCAGTACTTC.